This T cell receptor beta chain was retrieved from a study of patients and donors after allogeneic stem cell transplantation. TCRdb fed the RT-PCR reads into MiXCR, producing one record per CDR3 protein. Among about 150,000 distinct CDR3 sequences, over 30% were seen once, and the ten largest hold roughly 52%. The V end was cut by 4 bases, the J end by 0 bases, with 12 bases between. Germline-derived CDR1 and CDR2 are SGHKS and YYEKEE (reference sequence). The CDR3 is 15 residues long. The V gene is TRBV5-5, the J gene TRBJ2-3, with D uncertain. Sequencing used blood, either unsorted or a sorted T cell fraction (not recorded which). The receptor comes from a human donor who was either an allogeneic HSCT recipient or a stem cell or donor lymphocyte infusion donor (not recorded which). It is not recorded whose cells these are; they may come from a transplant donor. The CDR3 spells CASSLVGASTDTQYF. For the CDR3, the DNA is TGTGCCAGCAGCCTTGTGGGCGCTAGCACAGATACGCAGTATTTT.